This TCR beta chain appears in the sequencing data of a study of T cells in Graves' hyperthyroidism and ophthalmopathy. Whole-study findings and limits: Among thyroid clonotypes expanded above 0.001, most also appeared in blood. Model predictions of ophthalmopathy came a median about six months before onset.

Researchers amplified the TCR beta CDR3 regions from RNA transcripts. HTBI primers were the set used in a first-round RT-PCR of the TCR CDR3. TCRdb reprocessed the multiplex PCR reads via MiXCR and lists one record per CDR3 protein. Of hundreds of thousands of distinct CDR3 sequences listed, around 25% are singletons. CDR1 is LGHNA and CDR2 is YNFKEQ in the germline V gene. The V gene lost 0 bases and the J gene lost 2 bases, with 4 bases spanning the gap. CDR3 length equals 13 residues. Ophthalmopathy cases met thresholds of Clinical Activity Score at least 3, NOSPECS grade at least 4 and duration under 3 months. The PBMCs were sourced from fresh peripheral blood (about 9.7 ml). This clonotype was counted between two and nine times. Antigen specificity is unknown.

The V and J genes are TRBV4-2 and TRBJ1-1; the D is unclear. The sequenced sample consisted of blood. The clonotype originates from a woman between 40 and 50 years old with Graves' ophthalmopathy. CDR3 residues: CASSQERNTEAFF. The DNA of the CDR3 is TGTGCCAGCAGCCAAGAGAGAAACACTGAAGCTTTCTTT.